A selection of T cell receptor beta chains follows, all from one sample in a study of cytomegalovirus exposure and HLA in healthy donors. The data were produced by immunoSEQ multiplex PCR, yet TCRdb's version contains in-frame clones alone and is incomplete. There are some 56,000 clones in the sample, with 12% held by the top ten. Sequenced: PBMCs. These receptor sequences come from a woman aged 25 to 39 in good health and CMV-seropositive. CDR3s include the opening cysteine and the closing phenylalanine or tryptophan. A D gene is named only where the DNA matches it firmly.

V gene	D gene	J gene	CDR3 DNA	CDR3 protein
TRBV10-1	-	TRBJ1-1	TGCGCCAGCAGCCCTCAGGCGTCGAACACTGAAGCTTTCTTT	CASSPQASNTEAFF
TRBV29-1	-	TRBJ2-5	TGCAGCGTTGACGGCGGAGAAGAGACCCAGTACTTC	CSVDGGEETQYF
TRBV5-1	-	TRBJ1-3	TGCGCCAGCAGCTTGGGGAGCTCTGGAAACACCATATATTTT	CASSLGSSGNTIYF
TRBV6-1	-	TRBJ1-1	TGTGCCAGCAGTGAAGAAGGAGGGACCACTGAAGCTTTCTTT	CASSEEGGTTEAFF
TRBV9	-	TRBJ1-2	TGTGCCAGCAGCGCTCAAACAGGGCCTTATGGCTACACCTTC	CASSAQTGPYGYTF
TRBV6-5	-	TRBJ1-3	TGTGCCAGCAGGGCACAGGGCTCTGGAAACACCATATATTTT	CASRAQGSGNTIYF
TRBV6-5	TRBD1	TRBJ1-1	TGTGCCAGCAGTTTGCCAGGGGGCGCGGTTGAAGCTTTCTTT	CASSLPGGAVEAFF
TRBV19	TRBD1	TRBJ2-3	TGTGCCAGCCGGACAGGTCGCACAGATACGCAGTATTTT	CASRTGRTDTQYF
TRBV19	TRBD2	TRBJ2-1	TGTGCCAGTACCCTAGCGGGAGGGTTCGATGAGCAGTTCTTC	CASTLAGGFDEQFF
TRBV4-1	TRBD2	TRBJ2-7	TGCGCCAGCAGCCAAGTCCCGGGGGGAACCTACGAGCAGTACTTC	CASSQVPGGTYEQYF
TRBV4-2	-	TRBJ2-7	TGTGCCAGCAGCCCCGGCGCAGGTCCGTACGAGCAGTACTTC	CASSPGAGPYEQYF
TRBV18	-	TRBJ2-2	TGTGCCAGCTCACCCGGGGCCGGGGAGCTGTTTTTT	CASSPGAGELFF
TRBV9	TRBD1	TRBJ1-1	TGTGCCAGCAGCGATAGGACAGGGGGTGAGGATGAAGCTTTCTTT	CASSDRTGGEDEAFF
TRBV29-1	-	TRBJ2-1	TGCAGCGTTGAGACACCAGGGAATGAGCAGTTCTTC	CSVETPGNEQFF
TRBV28	TRBD1	TRBJ1-6	TGTGCCACCGAAGACAGGGGAAATAATTCACCCCTCCACTTT	CATEDRGNNSPLHF
TRBV14	TRBD2	TRBJ2-5	TGTGCCAGCAGTCATGGACTAGCGGCTAGGGAGACCCAGTACTTC	CASSHGLAARETQYF
TRBV6-4	TRBD2	TRBJ2-3	TGTGCCAGCAGTCAACTAGCGGGGAGCACAGATACGCAGTATTTT	CASSQLAGSTDTQYF
TRBV5-1	-	TRBJ1-4	TGCGCCAGCAGCCCCGGGGCAACTAATGAAAAACTGTTTTTT	CASSPGATNEKLFF
TRBV5-6	-	TRBJ1-5	TGTGCCAGCAGCTTGCCGGGACAAGGACAGCCCCAGCATTTT	CASSLPGQGQPQHF
TRBV11-3	-	TRBJ1-2	TGTGCCAGCAGCCCCGGCGGTAACTATGGCTACACCTTC	CASSPGGNYGYTF
TRBV25-1	TRBD2	TRBJ2-1	TGTGCCAGCAGTGAATATTTTTCTAGCGGGAGAGGTGTGAATGAGCAGTTCTTC	CASSEYFSSGRGVNEQFF
TRBV7-9	TRBD1	TRBJ1-3	TGTGCCAGCAGCTTAGCGGGGACAGGGTATTCTGGAAACACCATATATTTT	CASSLAGTGYSGNTIYF
TRBV11-3	-	TRBJ2-1	TGTGCCAGCAGCTTGGCGGGGAACTCCTACAATGAGCAGTTCTTC	CASSLAGNSYNEQFF
TRBV7-9	TRBD1	TRBJ2-1	TGTGCCAGCAGCCAAGGGACAGTCAATGAGCAGTTCTTC	CASSQGTVNEQFF
TRBV30	TRBD2	TRBJ2-4	TGTGCCTGGCACGAAGGCGGGGGAAACATTCAGTACTTC	CAWHEGGGNIQYF
TRBV5-6	TRBD1	TRBJ1-5	TGTGCCAGCAGCTTGGGGGACAGGGTGTCTCAGCCCCAGCATTTT	CASSLGDRVSQPQHF
TRBV6-1	TRBD1	TRBJ2-4	TGTGCCAGCACCCAAGGGGACAGGGAGAACATTCAGTACTTC	CASTQGDRENIQYF
TRBV7-2	-	TRBJ2-5	TGTGCCAGCAGCAAACAGGTCACCGGTTTGTACTTC	CASSKQVTGLYF
TRBV19	TRBD1	TRBJ2-7	TGTGCCAGTAAGGGCCGGGACAGAACCCAATACGAGCAGTACTTC	CASKGRDRTQYEQYF
TRBV4-1	-	TRBJ1-1	TGCGCCAGCAGCCACCTTTTCTCTTACACTGAAGCTTTCTTT	CASSHLFSYTEAFF
TRBV18	-	TRBJ2-7	TGTGCCAGCTCACCGTACAGGGACGAGCAGTACTTC	CASSPYRDEQYF
TRBV28	-	TRBJ1-2	TGTGCCAGCACCGAACAGCTCCATGGCTACACCTTC	CASTEQLHGYTF
TRBV5-6	TRBD1	TRBJ1-5	TGTGCCAGCAGCTCCGGGACAGGGGTGAATCAGCCCCAGCATTTT	CASSSGTGVNQPQHF
TRBV7-9	-	TRBJ1-1	TGTGCCAGCAGCTTAGAAAACAGGGTAGCTTTCTTT	CASSLENRVAFF
TRBV30	-	TRBJ2-6	TGTGCCTGGAGGGTGAGTGGGGCCAACGTCCTGACTTTC	CAWRVSGANVLTF
TRBV5-1	-	TRBJ1-1	TGCGCCAGCACCTTCTCCCCACAGGGTATGGCTGAAGCTTTCTTT	CASTFSPQGMAEAFF
TRBV13	TRBD1	TRBJ1-4	TGTGCCAGCAGCGGGGACAGGGCTAATGAAAAACTGTTTTTT	CASSGDRANEKLFF
TRBV15	-	TRBJ2-5	TGTGCCACCAGCAGAGTGGGGGGACAAGAGACCCAGTACTTC	CATSRVGGQETQYF
TRBV19	TRBD1	TRBJ1-5	TGTGCCAGTAGTATGGGGTTAGGGGGCGGACAGCCCCAGCATTTT	CASSMGLGGGQPQHF
TRBV20-1	-	TRBJ1-1	TGCAGTGCTAGTCCCAGGGCTGAAGCTTTCTTT	CSASPRAEAFF
TRBV18	TRBD1	TRBJ2-7	TGTGCCAGCTCACCATCAGGGGGCTGGGACGAGCAGTACTTC	CASSPSGGWDEQYF
TRBV6-6	-	TRBJ2-7	TGTGCCAGCAGTTACGGGCTAAGTTCCTACGAGCAGTACTTC	CASSYGLSSYEQYF
TRBV25-1	-	TRBJ1-4	TGTGCCAGCAGTGGGCTACAGGGATTAAATGAAAAACTGTTTTTT	CASSGLQGLNEKLFF
TRBV4-1	TRBD1	TRBJ2-1	TGCGCCAGCAGCCAAGTTCCGGGACAGGGGAACAATGAGCAGTTCTTC	CASSQVPGQGNNEQFF
TRBV19	TRBD1	TRBJ2-7	TGTGCCAGTAGCCCCATAGGGACAGCCTACGAGCAGTACTTC	CASSPIGTAYEQYF
TRBV29-1	TRBD2	TRBJ2-7	TGCAGCGTTGAAGATCGGGATAGCGGGAAGTACGAGCAGTACTTC	CSVEDRDSGKYEQYF
TRBV19	TRBD1	TRBJ2-1	TGTGCCAGCCGGGACAGCTCCTACAATGAGCAGTTCTTC	CASRDSSYNEQFF
TRBV4-1	-	TRBJ1-5	TGCGCCAGCAGCCAAGAGGAGGGTGTTCAGCCCCAGCATTTT	CASSQEEGVQPQHF
TRBV7-9	-	TRBJ2-7	TGTGCCAGCAGCTTAGACGGTAACTACGAGCAGTACTTC	CASSLDGNYEQYF